This T cell receptor (beta chain) was identified in a study of T cell changes during pregnancy in multiple sclerosis. Libraries were prepared by immunoSEQ multiplex PCR; TCRdb keeps only in-frame clonotypes and omits some of them. The repertoire holds about 44,000 clones, more than 80% seen once, with 0.65% to 0.9% in the top ten. The clonotype originates from a female donor with multiple sclerosis, enrolled in a pregnancy study. The specimen was CD4+ T cells from peripheral blood mononuclear cells, collected before pregnancy.

CDR3 nucleotide sequence: TGCGCCAGCAGCCAAGATCTTAGGGGGCGGAGAGAAAAATCCTACGAGCAGTACTTC. Translated: CASSQDLRGRREKSYEQYF. This chain links TRBV4-1 with TRBJ2-7; 7 bases align to TRBD1. From germline, CDR1 is MGHRA and CDR2 YSYEKL. The CDR3 length is 19 residues. V lost 0 bases, J lost 1 base, and 15 bases stayed unmatched.